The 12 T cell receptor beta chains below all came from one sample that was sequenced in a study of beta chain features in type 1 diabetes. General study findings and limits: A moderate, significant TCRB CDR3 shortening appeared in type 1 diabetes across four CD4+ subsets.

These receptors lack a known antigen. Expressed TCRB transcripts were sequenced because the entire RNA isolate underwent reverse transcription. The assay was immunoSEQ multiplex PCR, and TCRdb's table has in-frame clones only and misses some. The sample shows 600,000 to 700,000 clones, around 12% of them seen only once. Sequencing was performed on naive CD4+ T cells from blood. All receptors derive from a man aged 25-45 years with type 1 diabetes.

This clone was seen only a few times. The CDR3 loop reads CASSQAAGGQETQYF. CDR3 in DNA: TGCGCCAGCAGCCAAGCAGCGGGGGGGCAAGAGACCCAGTACTTC. The chain is built from TRBV4-3 and TRBJ2-5; 10 bases align to TRBD2. V lost 1 base to trimming and J lost 2 bases; unmatched junction nucleotides: 1. The CDR3 extends over 15 amino acids. Per germline, CDR1 LGHNA and CDR2 YSLEER.

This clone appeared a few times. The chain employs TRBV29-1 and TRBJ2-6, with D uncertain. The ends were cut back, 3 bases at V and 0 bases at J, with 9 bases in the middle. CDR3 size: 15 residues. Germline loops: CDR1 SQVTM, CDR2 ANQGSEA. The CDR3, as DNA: TGCAGCGTTGACGTCAGTCCCTCTGGGGCCAACGTCCTGACTTTC. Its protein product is CSVDVSPSGANVLTF.

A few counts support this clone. DNA for the CDR3: TGTGCCAGCAGTTTACTGGGGTTCGAGCAGTACTTC. This encodes CASSLLGFEQYF. The chain has TRBV28 and TRBJ2-7; no firm D call. V was pared by 2 bases and J by 6 bases, with 8 bases between. In germline, CDR1 is MDHEN, CDR2 SYDVKM. The CDR3 has 12 amino acids.

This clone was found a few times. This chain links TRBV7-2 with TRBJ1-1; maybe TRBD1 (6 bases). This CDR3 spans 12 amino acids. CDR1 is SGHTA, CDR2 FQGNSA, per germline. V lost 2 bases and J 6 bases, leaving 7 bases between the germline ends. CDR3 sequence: CASSLNRAEAFF. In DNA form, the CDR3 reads TGTGCCAGCAGCTTAAACAGGGCTGAAGCTTTCTTT. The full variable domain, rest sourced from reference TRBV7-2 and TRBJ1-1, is GAGVSQSPSNKVTEKGKDVELRCDPISGHTALYWYRQSLGQGLEFLIYFQGNSAPDKSGLPSDRFSAERTGGSVSTLTIQRTQQEDSAVYLCASSLNRAEAFFGQGTRLTVV.

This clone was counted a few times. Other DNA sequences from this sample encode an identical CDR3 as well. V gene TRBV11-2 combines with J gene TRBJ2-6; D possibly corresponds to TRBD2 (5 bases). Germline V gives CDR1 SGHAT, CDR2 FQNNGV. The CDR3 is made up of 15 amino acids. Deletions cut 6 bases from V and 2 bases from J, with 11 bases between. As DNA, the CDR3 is TGTGCCAGCAGTCTTGTCGGGGCTGGGGCCAACGTCCTGACTTTC. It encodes CASSLVGAGANVLTF.

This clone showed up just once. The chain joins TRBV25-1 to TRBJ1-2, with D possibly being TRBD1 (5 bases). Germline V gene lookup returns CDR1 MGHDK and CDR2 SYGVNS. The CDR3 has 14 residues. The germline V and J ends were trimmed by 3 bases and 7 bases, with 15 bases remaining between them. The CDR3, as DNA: TGTGCCAGCAGTGACAGGGTGGCGCTCGGTGGCTACACCTTC. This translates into CASSDRVALGGYTF.

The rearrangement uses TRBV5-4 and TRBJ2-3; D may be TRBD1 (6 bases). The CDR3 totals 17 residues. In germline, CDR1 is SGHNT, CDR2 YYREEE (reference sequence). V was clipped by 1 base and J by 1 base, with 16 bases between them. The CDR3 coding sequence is TGTGCCAGCAGCTTGCCGCCACAGGGATACCGCACAGATACGCAGTATTTT. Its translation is CASSLPPQGYRTDTQYF.

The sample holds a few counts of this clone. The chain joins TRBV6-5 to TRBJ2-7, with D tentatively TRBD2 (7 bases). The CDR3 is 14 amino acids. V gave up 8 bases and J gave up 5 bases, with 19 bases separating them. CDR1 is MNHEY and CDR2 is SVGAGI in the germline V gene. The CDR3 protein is CASSPRGAPNEQYF. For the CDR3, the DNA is TGTGCCAGCTCCCCTCGGGGGGCGCCCAACGAGCAGTACTTC.

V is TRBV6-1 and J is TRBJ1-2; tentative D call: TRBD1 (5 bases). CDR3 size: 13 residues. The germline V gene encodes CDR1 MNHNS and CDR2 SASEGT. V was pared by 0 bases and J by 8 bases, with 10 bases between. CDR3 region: CASSEAGTGGYTF. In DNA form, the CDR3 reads TGTGCCAGCAGTGAAGCAGGGACGGGAGGCTACACCTTC.

The CDR3 loop is CASKQPGGARETQYF. The CDR3 DNA is TGTGCCAGCAAACAACCAGGAGGCGCAAGGGAGACCCAGTACTTC. This chain joins TRBV19 and TRBJ2-5; TRBD2 might be the D (5 bases). Germline assignment: CDR1 LNHDA and CDR2 SQIVND (reference sequence). This CDR3 contains 15 residues. Trimming shortened V by 9 bases and J by 5 bases, and 22 bases separated the two germline ends.

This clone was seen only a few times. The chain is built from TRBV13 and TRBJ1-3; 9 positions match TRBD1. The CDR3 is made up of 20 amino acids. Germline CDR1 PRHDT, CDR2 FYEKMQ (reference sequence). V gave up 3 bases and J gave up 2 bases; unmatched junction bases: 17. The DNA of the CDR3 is TGTGCCAGCAGCTTGGTAGGGACAGGGTTTGAGGGTAATCCTGGAAACACCATATATTTT. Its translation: CASSLVGTGFEGNPGNTIYF. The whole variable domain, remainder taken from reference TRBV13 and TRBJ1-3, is AAGVIQSPRHLIKEKRETATLKCYPIPRHDTVYWYQQGPGQDPQFLISFYEKMQSDKGSIPDRFSAQQFSDYHSELNMSSLELGDSALYFCASSLVGTGFEGNPGNTIYFGEGSWLTVV.

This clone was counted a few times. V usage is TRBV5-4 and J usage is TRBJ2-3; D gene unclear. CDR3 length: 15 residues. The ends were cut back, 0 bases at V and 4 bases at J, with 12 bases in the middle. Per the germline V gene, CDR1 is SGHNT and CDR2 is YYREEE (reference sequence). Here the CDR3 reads CASSLEAGRPDTQYF. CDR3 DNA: TGTGCCAGCAGCTTGGAGGCCGGTCGACCAGATACGCAGTATTTT.